This TCR beta chain was recorded in a study of early T cells in non-severe SARS-CoV-2 infection. In the study overall: Sequencing of unsorted whole blood was done on bulk RNA, leaving chains unpaired. General observations from the study: There was a bias toward anti-spike CD8 responses in VDJdb matching, which missed private and CD4 specificities.

Individual cDNA molecules received unique molecular identifiers. TCRdb reprocessed the 5' RACE reads via MiXCR and lists one record per CDR3 protein. The sample contains about 110,000 distinct CDR3 sequences, about an eighth of which appear only once. Comment on this clonotype: The antigen remains unidentified.

This CDR3 is built from 14 residues. Germline V gives CDR1 MNHEY, CDR2 SVGAGI. The V end was cut by 7 bases, the J end by 3 bases, with 14 bases between. This chain joins TRBV6-5 and TRBJ2-3; D remains ambiguous. Sequences were obtained from whole blood. The sequence was collected from an adult who was a healthcare worker with PCR-confirmed SARS-CoV-2 infection or an uninfected control (not recorded which). The CDR3 spells CASKRRLSTDTQYF. The CDR3 nucleotides read TGTGCCAGCAAACGGAGACTCTCTACAGATACGCAGTATTTT.